The 2 T cell receptor beta chains below all came from one sample that was sequenced in a study of identical twins. In TCRdb, the 5' RACE reads were re-called with MiXCR into one record per CDR3 protein. This table holds approximately 670,000 distinct CDR3 sequences, around 6% found once. Sequenced material: naive T cells sorted from blood. Source of these receptors: a man between 18 and 29 years old in good health.

This sequence joins TRBV29-1 and TRBJ2-7; D possibly corresponds to TRBD2 (5 bases). The length of the CDR3 is 13 residues. Germline V CDR1 and CDR2: SQVTM, ANQGSEA. Trimming removed 6 bases at V and 0 bases at J, with 12 bases between. In DNA, the CDR3 is TGCAGCGTCTCCGGGATCTACTCCTACGAGCAGTACTTC. Protein product: CSVSGIYSYEQYF.

This clonotype occurred a few times. This chain links TRBV6-2 or TRBV6-3 with TRBJ2-7; maybe TRBD2 (7 bases). The CDR3 length is 17 residues. V gave up 0 bases and J gave up 2 bases, with 17 bases separating them. Germline CDR1 and CDR2: MNHEY and SVGEGT. In DNA form, the CDR3 reads TGTGCCAGCAGTTACTCGAGAGACGGGGGGCCGCCCTACGAGCAGTACGTC. Protein sequence: CASSYSRDGGPPYEQYV.